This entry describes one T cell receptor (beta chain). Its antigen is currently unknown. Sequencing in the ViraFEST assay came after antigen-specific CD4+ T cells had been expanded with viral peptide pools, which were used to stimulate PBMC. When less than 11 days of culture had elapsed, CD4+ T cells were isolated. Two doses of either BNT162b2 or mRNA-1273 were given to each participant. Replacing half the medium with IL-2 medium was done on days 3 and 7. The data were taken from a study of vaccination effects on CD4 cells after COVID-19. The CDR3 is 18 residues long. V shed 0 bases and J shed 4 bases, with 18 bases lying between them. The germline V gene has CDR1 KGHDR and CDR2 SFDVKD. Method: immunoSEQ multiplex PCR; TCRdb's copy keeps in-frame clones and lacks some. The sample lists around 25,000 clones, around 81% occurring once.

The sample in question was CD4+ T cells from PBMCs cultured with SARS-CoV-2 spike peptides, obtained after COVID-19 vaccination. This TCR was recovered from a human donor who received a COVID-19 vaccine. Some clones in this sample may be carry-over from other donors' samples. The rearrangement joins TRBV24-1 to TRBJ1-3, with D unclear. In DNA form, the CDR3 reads TGTGCCACCAGTGATTTGCCGGAGACCAGTGGCGGGGGAAACACCATATATTTT. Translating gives CATSDLPETSGGGNTIYF.